This passage covers 16 T cell receptor beta chains from one sample sequenced in a study of blood T cells in healthy people across ages. Then a second PCR, running about 6 to 11 cycles, was carried out with a sample-barcoded 5' primer and a J-beta primer mix. TCRdb called the 5' RACE reads again in MiXCR, with one record for every CDR3 protein. The repertoire holds around 1.5 million distinct CDR3 sequences, with 42% as singletons. Sequencing was carried out using blood. The receptors come from a woman aged 18-29 years in good health.

This clonotype was detected a few times. The V call is TRBV14, the J call TRBJ2-7; D gene unclear. Germline lookup yields CDR1 SGHDN and CDR2 FVKESK. CDR3 size: 17 residues. V lost 1 base and J 2 bases, leaving 18 bases between the germline ends. The CDR3: CASSQGRMGRNAYEQYF. CDR3 sequence (DNA): TGTGCCAGCAGCCAAGGTCGGATGGGAAGGAACGCCTACGAGCAGTACTTC.

This chain uses TRBV7-2 with TRBJ2-2; D ambiguous. CDR1 and CDR2 from the germline V gene are SGHTA and FQGNSA. The CDR3 is 15 amino acids. V was cut by 2 bases and J by 6 bases, with 13 bases left in between. The CDR3 loop reads CASSLISTKAGELFF. CDR3 nucleotides: TGTGCCAGCAGCTTAATATCGACAAAGGCCGGGGAGCTGTTTTTT.

The J gene is TRBJ2-3, the V gene TRBV10-1; a possible D gene is TRBD2 (5 bases). Germline CDR1 WNHNN, CDR2 SYGVQD (reference sequence). The CDR3 spans 12 residues. V was clipped by 10 bases and J by 1 base, with 9 bases between them. CDR3 residues: CATAGRTDTQYF. CDR3 in DNA: TGCGCCACCGCGGGTCGCACAGATACGCAGTATTTT.

There are a few counts of this clonotype. The rearrangement links TRBV20-1 to TRBJ2-3; D is undetermined. The CDR3 contains 11 residues. CDR1 and CDR2 (germline): DFQATT, SNEGSKA (reference sequence). V was trimmed by 0 bases and J by 6 bases, leaving 4 bases between them. CDR3 sequence (DNA): TGCAGTGCTAGAGATACGGATACGCAGTATTTT. Its protein product is CSARDTDTQYF.

A few counts support this clonotype. This sequence joins TRBV6-6 and TRBJ1-2; a possible D gene is TRBD1 (6 bases). This CDR3 region has 14 residues. The V end was cut by 6 bases, the J end by 6 bases, with 17 bases between. In germline, CDR1 is MNHNY, CDR2 SVGAGI (reference sequence). For the CDR3, the DNA is TGTGCCAGCAGCCAACTCGTACAGGGTAATGGCTACACCTTC. Translated, it gives CASSQLVQGNGYTF.

The chain uses TRBV2 and TRBJ2-7; 8 bases match TRBD1. The CDR3 extends over 15 amino acids. With 1 base clipped from V and 1 base from J, the junction kept 3 bases outside the gene matches. Germline-derived CDR1 and CDR2 are SNHLY and FYNNEI. CDR3 region: CASSEVQGASYEQYF. The DNA of the CDR3 is TGTGCCAGCAGTGAAGTTCAGGGGGCTTCCTACGAGCAGTACTTC. The whole variable domain, remainder taken from reference TRBV2 and TRBJ2-7, is EPEVTQTPSHQVTQMGQEVILRCVPISNHLYFYWYRQILGQKVEFLVSFYNNEISEKSEIFDDQFSVERPDGSNFTLKIRSTKLEDSAMYFCASSEVQGASYEQYFGPGTRLTVT.

This clonotype was counted many times. The chain is built from TRBV20-1 and TRBJ2-7; D is uncertain. In germline, CDR1 is DFQATT, CDR2 SNEGSKA (reference sequence). V was trimmed by 0 bases and J by 0 bases, leaving 9 bases between them. The CDR3 covers 14 residues. This CDR3 is CSAREGSDSYEQYF. The CDR3 DNA is TGCAGTGCTAGAGAGGGAAGCGACTCCTACGAGCAGTACTTC.

The chain joins TRBV4-1 to TRBJ2-1; D ambiguous. Deletions cut 1 base from V and 8 bases from J, with 6 bases between. The CDR3 sequence is 12 residues long. Per the germline V gene, CDR1 is MGHRA and CDR2 is YSYEKL. CDR3 coding DNA: TGCGCCAGCAGCCAAGTTTTAGATGAGCAGTTCTTC. This encodes CASSQVLDEQFF.

This clonotype is a singleton in its sample. The junction does not match germline at one end; this may be a read error. The rearrangement links TRBV10-3 to TRBJ2-1; 8 bases map to TRBD2. Per the germline V gene, CDR1 is ENHRY and CDR2 is SYGVKD. The CDR3 consists of 13 residues. CDR3 coding DNA: TGTGCCTCTTTCGGGGGGGCGATCAATAAGCAGTTCTTC. It codes for CASFGGAINKQFF.

The CDR3 here is CAISGGRAEQYF. The CDR3 DNA follows: TGTGCCATCAGTGGTGGCAGGGCCGAGCAGTACTTC. The chain is built from TRBV10-3 and TRBJ2-7, with a tentative D call TRBD1 (5 bases). This CDR3 is 12 amino acids long. The germline V and J ends were trimmed by 4 bases and 6 bases, with 10 bases remaining between them. Germline V gives CDR1 ENHRY, CDR2 SYGVKD.

The table lists this clonotype with a count of one. The chain recombines TRBV6-1 with TRBJ2-5, with D possibly being TRBD1 (7 bases). In germline, CDR1 is MNHNS, CDR2 SASEGT. This CDR3 contains 14 residues. Trimming pared 3 bases from V and 6 bases from J, leaving 14 bases between. CDR3 bases: TGTGCCAGCAGTGACCGAGCAGGGGGGAAGACCCAGTACTTC. It codes for CASSDRAGGKTQYF.

The gene calls are TRBV7-9 and TRBJ2-5, with TRBD1 as a possible D gene (6 bases). The CDR3 spans 12 residues. The V and J ends lost 10 bases and 2 bases respectively, with 11 bases between them. The germline gives CDR1 SEHNR, CDR2 FQNEAQ (reference sequence). The CDR3 spells CAILQGQETQYF. The CDR3 DNA reads as TGTGCCATCTTACAGGGTCAAGAGACCCAGTACTTC.

This chain links TRBV29-1 with TRBJ2-3; D not resolved. With 3 bases removed from V and 2 bases from J, the gap between germline ends came to 3 bases. Germline CDR1 is SQVTM and CDR2 is ANQGSEA. This CDR3 has 11 residues. CDR3 amino acids: CSVDTTDTQYF. DNA of the CDR3: TGCAGCGTTGATACCACAGATACGCAGTATTTT.

The V gene is TRBV5-1, the J gene TRBJ2-3; 13 nucleotides agree with TRBD2. From germline, CDR1 is SGHRS and CDR2 YFSETQ. This CDR3 is 16 amino acids long. J was trimmed by 4 bases and V by 4 bases; bases with no gene match: 6. This CDR3 reads CASSPGTSGIADTQYF. CDR3 DNA: TGCGCCAGCAGCCCAGGGACTAGCGGGATTGCAGATACGCAGTATTTT.

Only a few counts were recorded for this clonotype. V gene TRBV24-1 combines with J gene TRBJ2-1, with TRBD2 matching 7 bases. CDR1 is KGHDR, CDR2 SFDVKD, per germline. The CDR3 runs 15 residues. With V trimmed by 1 base and J by 8 bases, 7 bases remained unmatched. The CDR3 region is CATSDFASGVHEQFF. The DNA of the CDR3 is TGTGCCACCAGTGATTTCGCTAGCGGAGTCCATGAGCAGTTCTTC.

The J gene is TRBJ2-1, the V gene TRBV20-1; 9 positions agree with TRBD2. Germline CDR1 and CDR2: DFQATT and SNEGSKA (reference sequence). V trimming: 1 base; J trimming: 8 bases; junction bases outside the gene matches: 6. The CDR3 runs to 14 residues. CDR3 loop: CSARGGAGGDEQFF. The CDR3, as DNA: TGCAGTGCTAGAGGGGGAGCGGGGGGCGATGAGCAGTTCTTC.